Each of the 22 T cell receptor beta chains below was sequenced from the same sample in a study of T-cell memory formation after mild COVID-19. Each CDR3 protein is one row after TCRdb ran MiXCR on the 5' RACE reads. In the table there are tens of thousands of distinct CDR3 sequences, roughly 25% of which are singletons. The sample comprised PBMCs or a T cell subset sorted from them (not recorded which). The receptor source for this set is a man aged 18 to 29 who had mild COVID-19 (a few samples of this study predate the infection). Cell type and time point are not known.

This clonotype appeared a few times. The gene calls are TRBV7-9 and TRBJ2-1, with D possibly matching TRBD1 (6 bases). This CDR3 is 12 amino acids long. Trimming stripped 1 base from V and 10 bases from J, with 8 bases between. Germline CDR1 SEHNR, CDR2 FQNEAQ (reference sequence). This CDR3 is CASSLGDTEQFF. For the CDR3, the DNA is TGTGCCAGCAGCTTAGGGGACACAGAGCAGTTCTTC. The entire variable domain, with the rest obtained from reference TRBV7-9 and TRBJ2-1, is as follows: DTGVSQNPRHKITKRGQNVTFRCDPISEHNRLYWYRQTLGQGPEFLTYFQNEAQLEKSRLLSDRFSAERPKGSFSTLEIQRTEQGDSAMYLCASSLGDTEQFFGPGTRLTVL.

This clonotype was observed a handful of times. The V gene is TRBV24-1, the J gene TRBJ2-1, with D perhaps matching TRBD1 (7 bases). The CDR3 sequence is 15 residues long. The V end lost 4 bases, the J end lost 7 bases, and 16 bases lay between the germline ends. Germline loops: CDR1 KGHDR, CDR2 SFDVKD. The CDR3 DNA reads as TGTGCCACCAGTGACCCAAACAGGGGAGGAAATGAGCAGTTCTTC. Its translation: CATSDPNRGGNEQFF.

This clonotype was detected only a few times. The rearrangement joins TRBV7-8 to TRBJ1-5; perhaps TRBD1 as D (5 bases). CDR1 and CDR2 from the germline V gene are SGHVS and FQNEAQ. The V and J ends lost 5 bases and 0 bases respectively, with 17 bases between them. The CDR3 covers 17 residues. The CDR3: CASSHRQGSDSNQPQHF. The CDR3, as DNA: TGTGCCAGCAGCCATCGGCAGGGATCGGATAGCAATCAGCCCCAGCATTTT.

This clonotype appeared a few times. Written as DNA, the CDR3 is TGTGCCAGTAGTCCGCACCAGGGGGCTGTGTCTCAGCCCCAGCATTTT. Residues: CASSPHQGAVSQPQHF. The chain combines TRBV19 with TRBJ1-5; 8 positions agree with TRBD1. With 5 bases clipped from V and 6 bases from J, the junction kept 12 bases outside the gene matches. The CDR3 loop spans 16 amino acids. Germline CDR1 reads LNHDA; CDR2 reads SQIVND (reference sequence).

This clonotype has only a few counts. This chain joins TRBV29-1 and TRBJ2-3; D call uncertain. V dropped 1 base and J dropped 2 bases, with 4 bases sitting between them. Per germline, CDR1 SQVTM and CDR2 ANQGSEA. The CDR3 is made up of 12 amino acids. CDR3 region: CSVEATTDTQYF. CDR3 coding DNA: TGCAGCGTTGAAGCTACCACAGATACGCAGTATTTT.

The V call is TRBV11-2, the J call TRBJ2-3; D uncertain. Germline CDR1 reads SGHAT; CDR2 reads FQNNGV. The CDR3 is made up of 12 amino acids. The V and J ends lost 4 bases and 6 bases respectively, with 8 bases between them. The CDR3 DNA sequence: TGTGCCAGCAGCTCCGGTCGCGATACGCAGTATTTT. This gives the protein CASSSGRDTQYF.

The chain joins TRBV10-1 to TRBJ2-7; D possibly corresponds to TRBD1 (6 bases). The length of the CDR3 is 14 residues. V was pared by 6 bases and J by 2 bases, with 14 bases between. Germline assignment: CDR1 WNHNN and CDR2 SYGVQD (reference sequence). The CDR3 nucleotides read TGCGCCAGCAGCGCCACGGGACACCCCTACGAGCAGTACTTC. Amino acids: CASSATGHPYEQYF.

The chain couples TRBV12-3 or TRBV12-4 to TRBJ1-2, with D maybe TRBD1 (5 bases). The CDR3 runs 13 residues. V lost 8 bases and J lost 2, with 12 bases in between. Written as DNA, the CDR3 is TGTGCCAGCGGTGGGGCATGGAACTATGGCTACACCTTC. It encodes CASGGAWNYGYTF.

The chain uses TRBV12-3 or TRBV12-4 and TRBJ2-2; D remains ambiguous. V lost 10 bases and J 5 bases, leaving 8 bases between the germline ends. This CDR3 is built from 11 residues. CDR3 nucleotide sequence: TGTGCCATCCTCCTGACCGGGGAGCTGTTTTTT. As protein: CAILLTGELFF.

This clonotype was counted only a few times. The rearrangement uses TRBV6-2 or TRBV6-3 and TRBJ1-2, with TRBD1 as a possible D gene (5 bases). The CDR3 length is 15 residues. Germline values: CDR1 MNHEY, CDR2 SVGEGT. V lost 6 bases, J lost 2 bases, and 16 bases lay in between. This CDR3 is CASRRRDGPNYGYTF. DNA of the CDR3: TGTGCCAGCAGGAGGAGGGACGGACCAAACTATGGCTACACCTTC.

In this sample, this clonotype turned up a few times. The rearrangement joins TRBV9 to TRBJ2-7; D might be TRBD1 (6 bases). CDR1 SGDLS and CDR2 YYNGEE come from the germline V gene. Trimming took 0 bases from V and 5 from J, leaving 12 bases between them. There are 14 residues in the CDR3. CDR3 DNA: TGTGCCAGCAGCGTAGAGGGGGAACCGGACGAGCAGTACTTC. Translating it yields CASSVEGEPDEQYF.

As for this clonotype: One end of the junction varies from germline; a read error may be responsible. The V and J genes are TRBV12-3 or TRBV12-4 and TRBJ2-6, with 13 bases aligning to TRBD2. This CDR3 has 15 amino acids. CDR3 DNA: TGTGCCAGCAGTTTAGGGACTAGCGGGGGCAACGTCCTGACTTTC. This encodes CASSLGTSGGNVLTF.

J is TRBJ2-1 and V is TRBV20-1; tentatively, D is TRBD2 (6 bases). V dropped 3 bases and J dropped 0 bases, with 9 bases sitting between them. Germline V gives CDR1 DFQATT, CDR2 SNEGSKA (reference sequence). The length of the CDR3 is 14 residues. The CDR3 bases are TGCAGTGCTAGGGGTAGCGGCTCCTACAATGAGCAGTTCTTC. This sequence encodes CSARGSGSYNEQFF.

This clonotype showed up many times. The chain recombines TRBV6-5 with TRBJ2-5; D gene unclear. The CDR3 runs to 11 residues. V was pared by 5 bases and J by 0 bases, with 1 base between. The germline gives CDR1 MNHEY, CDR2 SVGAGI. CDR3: CASSHQETQYF. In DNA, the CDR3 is TGTGCCAGCAGTCACCAAGAGACCCAGTACTTC.

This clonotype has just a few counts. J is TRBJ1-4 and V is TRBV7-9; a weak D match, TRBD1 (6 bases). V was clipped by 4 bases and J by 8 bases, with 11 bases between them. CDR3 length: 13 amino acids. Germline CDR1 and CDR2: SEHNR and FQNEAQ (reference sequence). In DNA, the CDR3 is TGTGCCAGCAGCTGGCAGGGGAACGAAAAACTGTTTTTT. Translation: CASSWQGNEKLFF.

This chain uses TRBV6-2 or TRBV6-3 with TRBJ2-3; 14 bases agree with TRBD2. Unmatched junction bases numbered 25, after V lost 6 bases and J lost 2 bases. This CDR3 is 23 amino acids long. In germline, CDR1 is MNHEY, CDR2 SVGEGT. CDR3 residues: CASSRGTSGGRHAVPSLTDTQYF. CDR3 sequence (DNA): TGTGCCAGCAGCCGAGGGACTAGCGGGGGTCGACACGCCGTCCCAAGCCTCACAGATACGCAGTATTTT.

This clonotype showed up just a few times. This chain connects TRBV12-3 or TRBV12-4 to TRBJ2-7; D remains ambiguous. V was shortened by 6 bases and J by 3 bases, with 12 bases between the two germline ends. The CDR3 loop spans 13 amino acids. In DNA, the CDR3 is TGTGCCAGCAGCGCCGGCACACGCTACGAGCAGTACTTC. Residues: CASSAGTRYEQYF.

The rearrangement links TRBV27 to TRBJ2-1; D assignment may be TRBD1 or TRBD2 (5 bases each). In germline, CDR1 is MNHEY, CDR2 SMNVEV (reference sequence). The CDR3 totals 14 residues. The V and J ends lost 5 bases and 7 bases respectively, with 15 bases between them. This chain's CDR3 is CASSPRWGGNEQFF. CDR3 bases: TGTGCCAGCAGTCCAAGGTGGGGCGGGAATGAGCAGTTCTTC.

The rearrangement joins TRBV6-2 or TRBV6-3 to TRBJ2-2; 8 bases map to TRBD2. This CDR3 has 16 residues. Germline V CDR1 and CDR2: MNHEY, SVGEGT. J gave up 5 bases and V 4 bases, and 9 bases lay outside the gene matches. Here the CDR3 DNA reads TGTGCCAGCAGTTGGGCGGGGGGCCTCTGGACCGGGGAGCTGTTTTTT. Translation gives CASSWAGGLWTGELFF.

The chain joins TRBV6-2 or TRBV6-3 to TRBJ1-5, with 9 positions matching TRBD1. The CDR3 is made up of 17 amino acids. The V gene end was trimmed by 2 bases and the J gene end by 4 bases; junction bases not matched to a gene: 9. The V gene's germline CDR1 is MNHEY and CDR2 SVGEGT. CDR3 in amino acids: CASSYPTGQGVNQPQHF. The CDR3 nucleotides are TGTGCCAGCAGTTACCCTACGGGACAGGGTGTAAATCAGCCCCAGCATTTT.

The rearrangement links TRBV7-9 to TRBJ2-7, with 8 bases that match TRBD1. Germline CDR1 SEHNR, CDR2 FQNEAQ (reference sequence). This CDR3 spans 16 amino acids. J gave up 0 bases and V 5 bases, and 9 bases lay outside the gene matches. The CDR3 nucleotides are TGTGCCAGCAGCCGCCTTGGACAGGGAAACTCCTACGAGCAGTACTTC. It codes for CASSRLGQGNSYEQYF.

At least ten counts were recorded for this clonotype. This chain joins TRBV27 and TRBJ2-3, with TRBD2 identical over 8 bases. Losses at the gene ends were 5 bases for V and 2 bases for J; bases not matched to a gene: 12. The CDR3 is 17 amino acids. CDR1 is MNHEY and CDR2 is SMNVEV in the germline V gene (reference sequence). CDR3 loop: CASSPVGGGGPTDTQYF. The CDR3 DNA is TGTGCCAGCAGTCCCGTCGGGGGGGGCGGGCCCACAGATACGCAGTATTTT.